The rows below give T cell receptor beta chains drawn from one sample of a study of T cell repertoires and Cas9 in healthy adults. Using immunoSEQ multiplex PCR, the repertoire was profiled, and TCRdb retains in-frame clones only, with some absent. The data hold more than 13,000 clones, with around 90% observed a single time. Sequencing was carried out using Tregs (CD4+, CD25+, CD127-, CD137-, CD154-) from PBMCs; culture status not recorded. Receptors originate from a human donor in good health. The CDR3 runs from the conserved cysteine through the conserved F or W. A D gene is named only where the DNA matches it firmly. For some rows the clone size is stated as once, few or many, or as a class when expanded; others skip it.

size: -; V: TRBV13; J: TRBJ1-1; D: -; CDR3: CASRGGTVAEAFF; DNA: TGTGCCAGTCGGGGCGGCACAGTCGCTGAGGCTTTCTTT
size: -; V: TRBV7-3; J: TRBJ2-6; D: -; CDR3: CASSSESSGANVLTF; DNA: TGTGCCAGCAGCTCCGAAAGCTCTGGGGCCAACGTCCTGACTTTC
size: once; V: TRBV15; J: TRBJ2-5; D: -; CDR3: CATSRVGETQYF; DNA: TGTGCCACCAGCAGAGTCGGGGAGACCCAGTACTTC
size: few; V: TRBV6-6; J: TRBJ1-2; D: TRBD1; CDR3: CASGDRFIYGYTF; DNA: TGTGCCAGCGGGGACAGGTTCATCTATGGCTACACCTTC
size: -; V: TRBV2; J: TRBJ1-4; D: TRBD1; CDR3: CASSGPGTGIRREKLFF; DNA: TGTGCCAGCAGCGGTCCCGGGACAGGGATCAGGCGGGAAAAACTGTTTTTT
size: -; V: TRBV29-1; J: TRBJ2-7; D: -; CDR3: CSVESVGSYEQYF; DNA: TGCAGCGTTGAATCGGTGGGCTCCTACGAGCAGTACTTC
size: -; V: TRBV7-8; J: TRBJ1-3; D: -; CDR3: CASSLAGGNTIYF; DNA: TGTGCCAGCAGCTTAGCGGGCGGAAACACCATATATTTT
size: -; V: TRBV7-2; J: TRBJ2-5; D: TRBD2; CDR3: CASSSTGSGAKETQYF; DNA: TGTGCCAGCAGCTCCACGGGTAGCGGGGCAAAAGAGACCCAGTACTTC
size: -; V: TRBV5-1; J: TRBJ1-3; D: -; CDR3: CASSLGEGTGNTIYF; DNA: TGCGCCAGCAGCTTGGGGGAAGGGACTGGAAACACCATATATTTT
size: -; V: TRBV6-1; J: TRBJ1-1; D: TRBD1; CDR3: CASSEIGTANTEAFF; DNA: TGTGCCAGCAGTGAAATAGGGACAGCGAACACTGAAGCTTTCTTT
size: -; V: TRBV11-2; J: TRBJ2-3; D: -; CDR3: CASSLEGAFVTQYF; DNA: TGTGCCAGCAGCTTAGAGGGGGCATTTGTTACGCAGTATTTT
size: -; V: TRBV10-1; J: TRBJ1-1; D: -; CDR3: CASSDPEGERTEAFF; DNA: TGCGCCAGCAGTGATCCAGAAGGGGAGCGCACTGAAGCTTTCTTT
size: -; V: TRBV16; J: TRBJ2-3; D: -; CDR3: CASSLQVRDTQYF; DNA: TGTGCCAGCAGCCTCCAAGTTCGGGATACGCAGTATTTT
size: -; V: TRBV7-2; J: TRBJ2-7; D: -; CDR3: CASSLGGGGPYEQYF; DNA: TGTGCCAGCAGCTTAGGTGGTGGCGGACCCTACGAGCAGTACTTC
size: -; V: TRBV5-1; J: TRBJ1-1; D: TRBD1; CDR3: CASQRRTGNTEAFF; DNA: TGCGCCAGCCAGAGACGGACAGGGAACACTGAAGCTTTCTTT
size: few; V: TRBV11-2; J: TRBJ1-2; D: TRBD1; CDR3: CASSPGTGGYNYGYTF; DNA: TGTGCCAGCAGCCCGGGGACAGGGGGCTACAACTATGGCTACACCTTC
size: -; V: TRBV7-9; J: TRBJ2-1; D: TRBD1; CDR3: CASSPRGHEQFF; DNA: TGTGCCAGCAGCCCGAGGGGGCATGAGCAGTTCTTC
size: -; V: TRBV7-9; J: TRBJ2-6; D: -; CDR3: CASSLRGISGANVLTF; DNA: TGTGCCAGCAGCTTAAGGGGGATATCTGGGGCCAACGTCCTGACTTTC
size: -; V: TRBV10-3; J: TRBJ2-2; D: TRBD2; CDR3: CAISSAGAGTGELFF; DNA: TGTGCCATCAGTTCAGCGGGGGCGGGCACCGGGGAGCTGTTTTTT
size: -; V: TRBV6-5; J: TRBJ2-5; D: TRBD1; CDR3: CASSYNRGEETQYF; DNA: TGTGCCAGCAGTTATAACAGGGGGGAAGAGACCCAGTACTTC
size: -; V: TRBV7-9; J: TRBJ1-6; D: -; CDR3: CASSPGINSPLHF; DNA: TGTGCCAGCAGCCCCGGGATAAATTCACCCCTCCACTTT
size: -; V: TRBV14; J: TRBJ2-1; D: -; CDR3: CASSYDNEQFF; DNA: TGTGCCAGCAGCTATGACAATGAGCAGTTCTTC